One T cell receptor (beta chain) is described in this entry. Clones were read by immunoSEQ multiplex PCR, and TCRdb kept only the in-frame ones, dropping some. The table shows approximately 170,000 clones, with roughly 80% occurring only once. The CDR3 has 15 residues. From germline, CDR1 is SNHLY and CDR2 FYNNEI. V dropped 6 bases and J dropped 9; count of bases not matched to a gene: 7. The entry originates in a study of cytomegalovirus exposure and HLA in healthy donors. Study summary: The platform used for the approximately 130 validation repertoires matched that of the roughly 700 first-cohort repertoires, a later analysis reported.

Sequencing was carried out using PBMCs. This sequence joins TRBV2 and TRBJ2-1, with 14 positions matching TRBD2. The source of this sequence is a man aged 25-45 years in good health and CMV-seropositive. In DNA form, the CDR3 reads TGTGCCAGCAGGAGGACTAGCGGGGGGCAGGGTGAGCAGTTCTTC. Its protein is CASRRTSGGQGEQFF.